The table lists the clone carrying this TCR beta chain with a few counts. Antigen specificity is unknown. The sample comes from a study of T cell repertoires in cytomegalovirus infection. Study-wide context: It was the public TCR beta signatures that indicated both CMV infection and matching HLA type.

TCRdb reprocessed the reads via MiXCR and lists one record per CDR3 protein. The sample lists 200,000 or so distinct CDR3 sequences, roughly a fifth occurring once. The study's findings and limits: Summed public TCR beta family frequency identified CMV carriers bearing the relevant HLA. HLA-C-restricted CMV clonotypes gave the most frequent clonotype in two of eight donors.

This receptor was obtained from a human donor in good health (CMV status not recorded). Some clones in this sample may be carry-over from other donors' samples. The source material was PBMCs.

CDR3 loop: CASSPETYNEQFF. DNA for the CDR3: TGTGCCAGCAGTCCGGAAACCTACAATGAGCAGTTCTTC. This chain joins TRBV12-3 or TRBV12-4 and TRBJ2-1; D remains ambiguous. CDR3 length: 13 residues. Trimming took off 5 bases at V and 2 bases at J, with 7 bases between the two ends.